The rows below give T cell receptor beta chains drawn from one sample of a study of T cell responses to AZD1222 COVID-19 vaccine. Only in-frame clones appear in the TCRdb table, and some are missing; sequencing was by immunoSEQ multiplex PCR. The sample holds about 80,000 clones, about 91% seen once. The sample consisted of peripheral blood, taken 28 days after the second AZD1222 dose. The origin of the receptors is an adult who received the AZD1222 COVID-19 vaccine. The CDR3 runs from the conserved cysteine through the conserved F or W. D genes are given only for firm matches. A row's size may be missing; if present it is once, few, many or a size class.

TRBJ2-7	TRBD2	NA	TRBV18	CASSPEASGFGYF	TGTGCCAGCTCACCTGAGGCTAGCGGGTTCGGGTACTTC
TRBJ2-7	NA	NA	TRBV7-9	CASSSTGIEQYF	TGTGCCAGCAGCTCCACAGGGATCGAGCAGTACTTC
TRBJ1-1	NA	NA	TRBV11-2	CASSPTGGGTEAFF	TGTGCCAGCAGCCCGACGGGGGGAGGGACTGAAGCTTTCTTT
TRBJ1-2	NA	NA	TRBV28	CASSLSGYGYTF	TGTGCCAGCAGTTTATCCGGGTATGGCTACACCTTC
TRBJ1-1	NA	NA	TRBV2	CASTNQHLAFF	TGTGCCAGCACCAATCAACATCTCGCTTTCTTT
TRBJ2-7	NA	NA	TRBV19	CASSNQGTYEQYF	TGTGCCAGTAGCAACCAGGGGACGTACGAGCAGTACTTC
TRBJ2-7	NA	NA	TRBV7-2	CASSLPLASYEQYF	TGTGCCAGCAGCTTACCCCTAGCCTCCTACGAGCAGTACTTC
TRBJ1-6	NA	NA	TRBV12-3/TRBV12-4	CASSTRYGTLHF	TGTGCCAGCAGTACGAGGTATGGGACCCTCCACTTT
TRBJ2-7	NA	NA	TRBV7-8	CASSLDTAVTTLYEQYF	TGTGCCAGCAGCTTAGATACGGCAGTGACTACTCTATACGAGCAGTACTTC
TRBJ2-6	NA	NA	TRBV7-2	CASSSGVGANVLTF	TGTGCCAGCAGCTCGGGGGTTGGGGCCAACGTCCTGACTTTC
TRBJ2-1	TRBD1	NA	TRBV10-2	CASSAPGQGANEQFF	TGCGCCAGCAGTGCGCCGGGACAGGGGGCTAATGAGCAGTTCTTC
TRBJ1-2	TRBD1	few	TRBV5-4	CASSWDRVSYGYTF	TGTGCCAGCAGCTGGGACAGGGTGTCCTATGGCTACACCTTC
TRBJ1-2	NA	NA	TRBV6-5	CASSPLFRDYGYTF	TGTGCCAGCAGTCCTTTATTTCGGGACTATGGCTACACCTTC
TRBJ2-3	TRBD2	NA	TRBV5-4	CASSLGEGVIDTQYF	TGTGCCAGCAGCTTGGGGGAGGGAGTTATAGATACGCAGTATTTT
TRBJ1-3	NA	NA	TRBV30	CAWTGDRGNTIYF	TGTGCCTGGACAGGGGATCGTGGAAACACCATATATTTT
TRBJ2-1	NA	few	TRBV6-2/TRBV6-3	CASSYSSYNEQFF	TGTGCCAGCAGTTATAGCTCCTACAATGAGCAGTTCTTC
TRBJ2-5	TRBD1	NA	TRBV7-9	CASSLGLGTGIGETQYF	TGTGCCAGCAGCTTAGGGTTAGGGACAGGGATTGGTGAGACCCAGTACTTC
TRBJ2-1	TRBD2	few	TRBV9	CASSLRTSGADEQFF	TGTGCCAGCAGCCTGCGGACTAGTGGCGCGGATGAGCAGTTCTTC
TRBJ1-4	NA	NA	TRBV7-8	CASSLARWRPNEKLFF	TGTGCCAGCAGCTTAGCTCGTTGGAGACCTAATGAAAAACTGTTTTTT
TRBJ1-6	TRBD1	NA	TRBV6-5	CATHRGSSYNSPLHF	TGTGCCACCCACAGGGGGAGCTCCTATAATTCACCCCTCCACTTT
TRBJ2-1	NA	NA	TRBV11-3	CASSFGDVAYNEQFF	TGTGCCAGCAGCTTTGGGGACGTAGCCTACAATGAGCAGTTCTTC
TRBJ2-7	NA	NA	TRBV27	CASSLSGVYEQYF	TGTGCCAGCAGTTTATCGGGAGTTTACGAGCAGTACTTC
TRBJ2-7	NA	few	TRBV21-1	CASSRGQYAYEQYF	TGTGCCAGCAGCAGGGGACAGTATGCCTACGAGCAGTACTTC
TRBJ1-1	TRBD1	NA	TRBV10-3	CAISVGTGTEAFF	TGTGCCATCAGTGTAGGGACAGGCACTGAAGCTTTCTTT
TRBJ2-7	TRBD1	few	TRBV30	CAWSKGTGGGYEQYF	TGTGCCTGGAGCAAAGGGACAGGGGGCGGATACGAGCAGTACTTC
TRBJ1-4	NA	NA	TRBV15	CATSRPGALNEKLFF	TGTGCCACCAGCAGGCCAGGGGCCCTTAATGAAAAACTGTTTTTT